Listed here is a single T cell receptor beta chain. Only in-frame clones appear in the TCRdb table, and some are missing; sequencing was by immunoSEQ multiplex PCR. Here the sample spans around 140,000 clones, approximately 87% being singletons. The source of the sample is a study of blood T cell repertoires in COVID-19. The CDR3 length is 14 residues. Trimming cost V 2 bases and J 5 bases, with 13 bases left between them. Germline CDR1 is SGHRS and CDR2 is YFSETQ. V is TRBV5-1 and J is TRBJ1-1; possibly TRBD1 for D (5 bases). This clonotype originated in a man aged 60-69 years who had recovered from COVID-19. The sequencing sample was made of PBMCs or T cells enriched from blood (not recorded which). This chain's CDR3 is CASSFQPRATEAFF. CDR3 DNA: TGCGCCAGCAGCTTTCAACCCAGGGCTACTGAAGCTTTCTTT.